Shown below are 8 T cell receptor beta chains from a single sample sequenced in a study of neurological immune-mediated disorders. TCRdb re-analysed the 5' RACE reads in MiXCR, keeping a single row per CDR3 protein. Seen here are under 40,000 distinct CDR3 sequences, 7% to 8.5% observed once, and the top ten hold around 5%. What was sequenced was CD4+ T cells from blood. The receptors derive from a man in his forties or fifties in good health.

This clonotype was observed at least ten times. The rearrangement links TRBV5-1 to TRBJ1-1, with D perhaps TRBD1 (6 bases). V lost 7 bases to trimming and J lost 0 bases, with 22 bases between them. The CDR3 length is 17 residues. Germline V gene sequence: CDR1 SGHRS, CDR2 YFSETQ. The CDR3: CASCLGGGPGLNTEAFF. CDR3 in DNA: TGCGCCAGCTGCCTGGGTGGGGGGCCTGGTTTGAACACTGAAGCTTTCTTT.

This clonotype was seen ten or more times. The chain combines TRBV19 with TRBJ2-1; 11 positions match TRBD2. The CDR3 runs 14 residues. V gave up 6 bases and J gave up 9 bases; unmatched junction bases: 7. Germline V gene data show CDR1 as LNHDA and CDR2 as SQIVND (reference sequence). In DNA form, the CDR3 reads TGTGCCAGTAGCGATTCTAGCGGGAGGTCTGAGCAGTTCTTC. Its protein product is CASSDSSGRSEQFF. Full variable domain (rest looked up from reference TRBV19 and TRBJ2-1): DGGITQSPKYLFRKEGQNVTLSCEQNLNHDAMYWYRQDPGQGLRLIYYSQIVNDFQKGDIAEGYSVSREKKESFPLTVTSAQKNPTAFYLCASSDSSGRSEQFFGPGTRLTVL.

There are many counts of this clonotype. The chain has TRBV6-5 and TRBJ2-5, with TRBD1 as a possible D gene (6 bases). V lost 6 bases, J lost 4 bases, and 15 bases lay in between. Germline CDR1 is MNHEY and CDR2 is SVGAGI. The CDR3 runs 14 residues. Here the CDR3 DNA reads TGTGCCAGCAGCCCTACCGCCAGGGGAGAGACCCAGTACTTC. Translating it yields CASSPTARGETQYF.

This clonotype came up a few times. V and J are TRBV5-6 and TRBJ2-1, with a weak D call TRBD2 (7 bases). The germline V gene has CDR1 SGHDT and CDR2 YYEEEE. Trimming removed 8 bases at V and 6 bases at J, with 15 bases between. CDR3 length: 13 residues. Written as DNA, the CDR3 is TGTGCCAGGACCCGGAGGGGGGGCAATGAGCAGTTCTTC. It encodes CARTRRGGNEQFF.

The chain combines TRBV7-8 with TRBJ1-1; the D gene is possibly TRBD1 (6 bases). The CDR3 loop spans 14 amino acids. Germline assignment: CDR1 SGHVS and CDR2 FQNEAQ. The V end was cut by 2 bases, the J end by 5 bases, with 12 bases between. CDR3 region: CASSLNTGKTEAFF. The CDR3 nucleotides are TGTGCCAGCAGCTTAAACACAGGGAAGACTGAAGCTTTCTTT.

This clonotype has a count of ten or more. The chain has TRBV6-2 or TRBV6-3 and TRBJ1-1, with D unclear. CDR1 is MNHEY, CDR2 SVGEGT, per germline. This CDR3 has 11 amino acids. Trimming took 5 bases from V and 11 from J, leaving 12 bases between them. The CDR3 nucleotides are TGTGCCAGCAGTGCCGATTTATATGCTTTCTTT. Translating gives CASSADLYAFF.

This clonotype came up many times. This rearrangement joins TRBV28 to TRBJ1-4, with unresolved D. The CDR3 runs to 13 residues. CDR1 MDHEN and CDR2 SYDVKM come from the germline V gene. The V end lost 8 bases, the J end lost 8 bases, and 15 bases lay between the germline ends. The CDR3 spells CASGRSPGEKLFF. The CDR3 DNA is TGTGCCAGCGGCAGGTCCCCTGGGGAAAAACTGTTTTTT.

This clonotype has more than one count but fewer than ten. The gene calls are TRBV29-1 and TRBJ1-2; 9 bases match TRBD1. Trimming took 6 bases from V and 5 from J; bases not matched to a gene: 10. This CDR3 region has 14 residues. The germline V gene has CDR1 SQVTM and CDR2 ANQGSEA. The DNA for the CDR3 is TGCAGCGTAGCCAACGGACAGGGGACGTATGGCTACACCTTC. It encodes CSVANGQGTYGYTF. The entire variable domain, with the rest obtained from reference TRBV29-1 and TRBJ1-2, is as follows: SAVISQKPSRDICQRGTSLTIQCQVDSQVTMMFWYRQQPGQSLTLIATANQGSEATYESGFVIDKFPISRPNLTFSTLTVSNMSPEDSSIYLCSVANGQGTYGYTFGSGTRLTVV.